Reported below is one TCR beta chain. Recruits, aged about 18 to 95 years, lived in around 24 US areas. This sample was included in a study of blood T cell repertoires in COVID-19. CDR3 length equals 13 residues. Deletions cut 5 bases from V and 3 bases from J, with 11 bases between. Profiling relied on immunoSEQ multiplex PCR, and the TCRdb table lists in-frame clones only, not all of them. The sample yields fewer than 250,000 clones, roughly 82% seen once. The sequenced material came from PBMCs or T cells enriched from blood (not recorded which). The sequence came from a woman between 45 and 60 years old who had recovered from COVID-19. The chain is built from TRBV12-3 or TRBV12-4 and TRBJ2-7; D remains unclear. The CDR3 DNA follows: TGTGCCAGCAGTCCCGACACTCGCTACGAGCAGTACTTC. Translation gives CASSPDTRYEQYF.